The 18 T cell receptor beta chains below all came from one sample that was sequenced in a study of sequential checkpoint blockade in melanoma. Treatment noted: randomized to nivolumab then ipilimumab (arm A) or the reverse (arm B). TCRdb's copy holds only in-frame clones and misses some; the assay was immunoSEQ multiplex PCR. The top ten clones hold roughly 1.5% of a sample with around 37,000 clones, under 35% of them seen once. Sequences were derived from tumor tissue (inferred from file names), sampled from a patient given nivolumab and ipilimumab in sequence. Receptor source: a human donor with melanoma.

The chain recombines TRBV18 with TRBJ2-5, with D perhaps matching TRBD2 (7 bases). From germline, CDR1 is KGHSH and CDR2 LQKENI. V dropped 1 base and J dropped 0 bases, with 15 bases sitting between them. The CDR3 spans 17 residues. CDR3 in DNA: TGTGCCAGCTCACCACTAGGGTCGGGGGGCCACCAAGAGACCCAGTACTTC. Residues: CASSPLGSGGHQETQYF.

The chain combines TRBV2 with TRBJ2-1, with D possibly being TRBD1 (6 bases). From germline, CDR1 is SNHLY and CDR2 FYNNEI. The germline V and J ends were trimmed by 4 bases and 8 bases, with 9 bases remaining between them. The length of the CDR3 is 12 residues. CDR3 bases: TGTGCCAGCAGTGGGCCAGGGGATGAGCAGTTCTTC. Translated: CASSGPGDEQFF.

The table lists this clone with a few counts. The rearrangement links TRBV6-8 to TRBJ1-1, with 7 positions matching TRBD1. J gave up 1 base and V 11 bases, and 10 bases lay outside the gene matches. The CDR3 is 14 residues long. Germline CDR1 is MNHGY and CDR2 is SAAAGT. The CDR3 region is CAAGEQGPNTEAFF. The CDR3 bases are TGTGCCGCTGGGGAACAGGGGCCGAACACTGAAGCTTTCTTT.

The chain uses TRBV19 and TRBJ2-2, with TRBD1 as a possible D gene (5 bases). Germline V CDR1 and CDR2: LNHDA, SQIVND (reference sequence). The CDR3 spans 16 residues. V dropped 3 bases and J dropped 2 bases, with 13 bases sitting between them. The CDR3, as DNA: TGTGCCAGTAGTATGGGGCAGCGAACCAACACCGGGGAGCTGTTTTTT. This sequence encodes CASSMGQRTNTGELFF.

This sequence joins TRBV29-1 and TRBJ2-3; 10 nucleotides line up with TRBD1. This CDR3 spans 17 amino acids. V dropped 2 bases and J dropped 5; count of bases not matched to a gene: 13. Germline V gene lookup returns CDR1 SQVTM and CDR2 ANQGSEA. The CDR3 protein is CSVERMGTGVSGDTQYF. In DNA form, the CDR3 reads TGCAGCGTTGAAAGGATGGGGACAGGGGTAAGCGGAGATACGCAGTATTTT.

This clone was seen only a few times. V usage is TRBV6-8 and J usage is TRBJ1-6; no definite D call. Germline CDR1 and CDR2: MNHGY and SAAAGT. This CDR3 is 14 amino acids long. Trimming pared 0 bases from V and 5 bases from J, leaving 5 bases between. The DNA for the CDR3 is TGTGCCAGCAGTTACTCGAATGATAATTCACCCCTCCACTTT. Translated: CASSYSNDNSPLHF.

The chain employs TRBV19 and TRBJ2-7; 10 bases are a match to TRBD1. V lost 5 bases and J lost 3; bases outside the gene matches: 7. From germline, CDR1 is LNHDA and CDR2 SQIVND (reference sequence). The CDR3 is 15 residues long. The CDR3 sequence: CASSSTGGYFYEQYF. The CDR3 DNA follows: TGTGCCAGTAGTTCGACAGGGGGCTACTTCTACGAGCAGTACTTC.

There are a few counts of this clone. This chain connects TRBV28 to TRBJ1-6; no reliable D call. CDR3 length: 13 residues. Trimming took 6 bases from V and 13 from J, leaving 16 bases between them. In germline, CDR1 is MDHEN, CDR2 SYDVKM. The CDR3 DNA sequence: TGTGCCAGCAGCTTCCCAAGTGTGGGGCCCCTCCACTTT. Protein sequence: CASSFPSVGPLHF.

This chain connects TRBV5-1 to TRBJ2-7; TRBD1 agrees at 9 bases. Per the germline V gene, CDR1 is SGHRS and CDR2 is YFSETQ. This CDR3 has 17 amino acids. Unmatched junction bases numbered 15, after V lost 5 bases and J lost 3 bases. For the CDR3, the DNA is TGCGCCAGCAGTCCTACTACTTCCGGGACAGGGTTCTACGAGCAGTACTTC. It encodes CASSPTTSGTGFYEQYF.

V gene TRBV11-3 combines with J gene TRBJ2-5, with TRBD1 identical over 8 bases. The germline CDR1 and CDR2 sequences are SGHNT and YENEEA. V lost 4 bases to trimming and J lost 5 bases; unmatched junction nucleotides: 9. The CDR3 contains 15 residues. The CDR3 reads CASSYVQGAGETQYF. The CDR3 DNA sequence: TGTGCCAGCAGCTACGTTCAGGGGGCTGGTGAGACCCAGTACTTC.

The chain is built from TRBV10-2 and TRBJ1-2; no definite D call. Germline loops: CDR1 WSHSY, CDR2 SAAADI. This CDR3 spans 15 amino acids. V was trimmed by 4 bases and J by 0 bases, leaving 12 bases between them. The CDR3 DNA reads as TGCGCCAGCAGTGCGCAGGACTCGTCTAACTATGGCTACACCTTC. Translated, it gives CASSAQDSSNYGYTF.

The chain combines TRBV19 with TRBJ1-2; D perhaps matches TRBD1 (5 bases). Germline-derived CDR1 and CDR2 are LNHDA and SQIVND (reference sequence). The V end lost 3 bases, the J end lost 8 bases, and 7 bases lay between the germline ends. The CDR3 totals 11 residues. CDR3 loop: CASSMGVGYTF. CDR3 coding DNA: TGTGCCAGTAGTATGGGGGTAGGCTACACCTTC. Supplemented by reference TRBV19 and TRBJ1-2, the full variable domain reads DGGITQSPKYLFRKEGQNVTLSCEQNLNHDAMYWYRQDPGQGLRLIYYSQIVNDFQKGDIAEGYSVSREKKESFPLTVTSAQKNPTAFYLCASSMGVGYTFGSGTRLTVV.

V and J are TRBV10-3 and TRBJ2-3; tentatively, D is TRBD2 (6 bases). Trimming left V 6 bases short and J 3 bases short, with 16 bases between. The CDR3 contains 15 residues. Looked up from germline, CDR1 is ENHRY and CDR2 is SYGVKD. The CDR3 sequence is CAISDFSGQTDTQYF. The CDR3 nucleotides read TGTGCCATCAGCGACTTTAGCGGCCAAACAGATACGCAGTATTTT.

The chain carries TRBV7-8 and TRBJ2-5; D is ambiguous. Trimming removed 0 bases from V and 2 bases from J, with 4 bases in between. CDR1 is SGHVS, CDR2 FQNEAQ, per germline. This CDR3 spans 13 amino acids. CDR3 residues: CASSLAEQETQYF. The CDR3 nucleotides read TGTGCCAGCAGCTTAGCGGAGCAAGAGACCCAGTACTTC.

The CDR3 coding sequence is TGTGCCAGCTCACTTGATCTGGACAGCAATAATTCACCCCTCCACTTT. Translated: CASSLDLDSNNSPLHF. The chain recombines TRBV18 with TRBJ1-6, with D possibly being TRBD1 (6 bases). With 4 bases removed from V and 5 bases from J, the gap between germline ends came to 15 bases. The CDR3 extends over 16 amino acids. Germline V lookup: CDR1 KGHSH, CDR2 LQKENI.

This sequence joins TRBV6-8 and TRBJ2-1; no firm D call. The CDR3 spans 15 residues. V was trimmed by 5 bases and J by 5 bases, leaving 16 bases between them. The V gene's germline CDR1 is MNHGY and CDR2 SAAAGT. The DNA of the CDR3 is TGTGCCAGCAGTCCCCGGAGCGCCTTAGACAATGAGCAGTTCTTC. Residues: CASSPRSALDNEQFF.

V is TRBV30 and J is TRBJ1-1; no clear D gene. This CDR3 has 11 residues. The V and J ends lost 1 base and 5 bases respectively, with 5 bases between them. Germline assignment: CDR1 GTSNPN and CDR2 SVGIG (reference sequence). CDR3 nucleotide sequence: TGTGCCTGGAGTGACGGTACTGAAGCTTTCTTT. Its translation: CAWSDGTEAFF.

The rearrangement joins TRBV19 to TRBJ2-3, with 9 positions matching TRBD2. CDR3 length equals 14 residues. Germline loops: CDR1 LNHDA, CDR2 SQIVND (reference sequence). The CDR3: CASTLAGFTDTQYF. The CDR3 nucleotides are TGTGCGTCGACCCTAGCGGGGTTCACAGATACGCAGTATTTT.